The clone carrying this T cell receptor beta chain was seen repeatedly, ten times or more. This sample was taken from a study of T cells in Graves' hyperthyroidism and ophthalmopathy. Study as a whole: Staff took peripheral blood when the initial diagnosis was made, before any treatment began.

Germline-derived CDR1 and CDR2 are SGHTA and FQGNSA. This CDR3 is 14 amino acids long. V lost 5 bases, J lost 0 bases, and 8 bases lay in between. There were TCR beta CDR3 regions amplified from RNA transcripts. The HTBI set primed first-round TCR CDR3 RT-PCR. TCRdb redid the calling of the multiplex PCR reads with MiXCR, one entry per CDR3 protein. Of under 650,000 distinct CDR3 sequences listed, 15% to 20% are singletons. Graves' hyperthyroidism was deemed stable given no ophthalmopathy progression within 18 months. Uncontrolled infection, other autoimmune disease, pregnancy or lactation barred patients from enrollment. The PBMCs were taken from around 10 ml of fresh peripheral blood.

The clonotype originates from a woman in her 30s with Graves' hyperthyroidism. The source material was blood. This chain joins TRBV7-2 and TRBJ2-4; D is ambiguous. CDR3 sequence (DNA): TGTGCCAGCAGCGGAAGAGTAGCCAAAAACATTCAGTACTTC. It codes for CASSGRVAKNIQYF.